A single sample is the source of the 4 T cell receptor beta chains below, sequenced in a study of blood T cells in healthy people across ages. Alongside a J-beta primer mix, a sample-barcoded 5' primer served in a second PCR lasting about 7 to 12 cycles. MiXCR, run by TCRdb on the 5' RACE reads, gives a single entry per CDR3 protein. The sample holds 1.5 million to 2 million distinct CDR3 sequences; roughly 50% are singletons and the top ten take roughly 2%. Sequencing was done on a sample of blood. These receptor sequences come from a middle-aged woman in good health.

The chain recombines TRBV7-2 with TRBJ2-1, with 7 bases that match TRBD1. With V trimmed by 1 base and J by 7 bases, 10 bases remained unmatched. This CDR3 spans 16 amino acids. Germline values: CDR1 SGHTA, CDR2 FQGNSA. Here the CDR3 DNA reads TGTGCCAGCAGCTTAGTGGGTACAGGGGCGTTGAATGAGCAGTTCTTC. Translated: CASSLVGTGALNEQFF.

This clonotype came up a few times. The chain joins TRBV14 to TRBJ2-7; D is perhaps TRBD1 or TRBD2 (6 bases each). This CDR3 contains 13 residues. The germline CDR1 and CDR2 sequences are SGHDN and FVKESK. V lost 1 base, J lost 6 bases, and 10 bases lay in between. The CDR3 here is CASSQVRGGEQYF. The CDR3 DNA sequence: TGTGCCAGCAGCCAAGTCAGGGGAGGCGAGCAGTACTTC.

V usage is TRBV7-2 and J usage is TRBJ2-5; D is possibly TRBD2 (7 bases). The CDR3 totals 16 residues. Trimming shortened V by 3 bases and J by 4 bases, and 18 bases separated the two germline ends. Germline loops: CDR1 SGHTA, CDR2 FQGNSA. This chain's CDR3 is CASSLGGPFEGETQYF. CDR3 nucleotides: TGTGCCAGCAGCTTGGGGGGGCCTTTCGAGGGAGAGACCCAGTACTTC.

The V gene is TRBV28, the J gene TRBJ1-2; weak D call: TRBD1 (5 bases). CDR1 MDHEN and CDR2 SYDVKM come from the germline V gene. The V end was cut by 7 bases, the J end by 8 bases, with 23 bases between. CDR3 length: 15 amino acids. CDR3: CASNPISPGSRGYTF. Here the CDR3 DNA reads TGTGCCAGCAACCCAATAAGCCCAGGGTCTAGAGGCTACACCTTC.